The entry that follows covers one T cell receptor beta chain sequence. Antigen: not known. CDR1 is SEHNR, CDR2 FQNEAQ, per germline (reference sequence). The V and J ends lost 3 bases and 1 base respectively, with 6 bases between them. The CDR3 sequence is 13 residues long. The record originates from a study of beta chain features in type 1 diabetes. Study-level points and caveats: In every one of the four CD4+ subsets, TCRB CDR3s were moderately but significantly shorter in Type 1 diabetes patients.

The study reverse transcribed the entire isolated RNA, so it sequenced expressed TCRB transcripts. Profiled with immunoSEQ multiplex PCR; TCRdb holds only in-frame clones, not every one. The sample lists fewer than 200,000 clones; about a tenth were seen once. This receptor was obtained from a man aged 25 to 40 with type 1 diabetes. The sequenced material came from central memory CD4+ T cells from blood. The gene calls are TRBV7-9 and TRBJ1-1; no clear D. CDR3 nucleotide sequence: TGTGCCAGCAGCTTCGGTAAGAACACTGAAGCTTTCTTT. This gives the protein CASSFGKNTEAFF.